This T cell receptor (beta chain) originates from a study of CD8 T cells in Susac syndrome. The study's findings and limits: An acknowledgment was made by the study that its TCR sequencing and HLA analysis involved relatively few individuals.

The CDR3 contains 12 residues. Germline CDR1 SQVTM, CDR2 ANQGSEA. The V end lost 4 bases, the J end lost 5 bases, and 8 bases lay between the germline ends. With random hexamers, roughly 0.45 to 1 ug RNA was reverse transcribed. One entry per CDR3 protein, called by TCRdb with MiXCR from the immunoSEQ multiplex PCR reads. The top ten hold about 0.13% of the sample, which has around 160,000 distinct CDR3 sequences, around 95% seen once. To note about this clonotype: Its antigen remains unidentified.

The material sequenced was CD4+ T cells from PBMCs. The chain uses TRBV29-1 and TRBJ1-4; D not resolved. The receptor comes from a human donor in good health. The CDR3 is CSVAAWNEKLFF. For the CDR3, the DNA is TGCAGCGTTGCGGCTTGGAATGAAAAACTGTTTTTT.